The clone carrying this T cell receptor (beta chain) was counted a few times. Its antigen is as yet unknown. The sample belongs to a study of cytomegalovirus exposure and HLA in healthy donors. General study points: An analysis done earlier found most TCR beta V segments productive about 87% or about 30% of the time. About 150 TCR beta chains were listed as cytomegalovirus-associated. Later analysis suggested links between common viral pathogens and several top significant clusters.

This CDR3 contains 14 residues. Germline CDR1 SGHAT, CDR2 FQNNGV. V was shortened by 4 bases and J by 7 bases, with 17 bases between the two germline ends. The study ran its PCR with 60 Vbeta and 13 Jbeta primers. The assay was immunoSEQ multiplex PCR, and TCRdb's table has in-frame clones only and misses some. The sample contains roughly 290,000 clones, about 80% of which appear only once. Sample: PBMCs. This clonotype was sampled from a girl aged 2-10 years in good health and CMV-seronegative. This rearrangement joins TRBV11-2 to TRBJ2-7, with D hard to call. CDR3 in DNA: TGTGCCAGCAGCTCACTGCGCTTGGCTAGGGAGCAGTACTTC. Encoded protein: CASSSLRLAREQYF.